This T cell receptor (beta chain) was documented in a study of T-cell memory formation after mild COVID-19. Study summary: Largely donor-specific TCR clusters were found.

Study findings and constraints: The main location of contracting CD4+ clones was CM and EM, and that of contracting CD8+ clones was EMRA. Memory cells collected pre-infection included some clones that later responded, suggesting cross-reactive memory joined. While clones contracting from day 15 to 85 were balanced between CD4 and CD8, later expanders leaned CD4+.

As for this clonotype: Its antigen remains unidentified.

There are 16 residues in the CDR3. The J segment lost 6 bases and the V segment lost 1 base, leaving 7 bases of the junction unmatched. Germline V gene sequence: CDR1 SGHRS, CDR2 YFSETQ. In TCRdb, the 5' RACE reads were re-called with MiXCR into one record per CDR3 protein. Of under 300,000 distinct CDR3 sequences in the sample, around 17% were seen once. Sequenced material: PBMCs or a T cell subset sorted from them (not recorded which). The receptor's source is a man between 18 and 29 years old who had mild COVID-19 (a few samples of this study predate the infection). Cell type and time point are not known. V and J are TRBV5-1 and TRBJ1-6; 7 positions match TRBD1. CDR3 bases: TGCGCCAGCAGCTTGTTGAGGGGGCAACTTAATTCACCCCTCCACTTT. This sequence encodes CASSLLRGQLNSPLHF. Full variable domain (remainder filled in from reference TRBV5-1 and TRBJ1-6): KAGVTQTPRYLIKTRGQQVTLSCSPISGHRSVSWYQQTPGQGLQFLFEYFSETQRNKGNFPGRFSGRQFSNSRSEMNVSTLELGDSALYLCASSLLRGQLNSPLHFGNGTRLTVT.